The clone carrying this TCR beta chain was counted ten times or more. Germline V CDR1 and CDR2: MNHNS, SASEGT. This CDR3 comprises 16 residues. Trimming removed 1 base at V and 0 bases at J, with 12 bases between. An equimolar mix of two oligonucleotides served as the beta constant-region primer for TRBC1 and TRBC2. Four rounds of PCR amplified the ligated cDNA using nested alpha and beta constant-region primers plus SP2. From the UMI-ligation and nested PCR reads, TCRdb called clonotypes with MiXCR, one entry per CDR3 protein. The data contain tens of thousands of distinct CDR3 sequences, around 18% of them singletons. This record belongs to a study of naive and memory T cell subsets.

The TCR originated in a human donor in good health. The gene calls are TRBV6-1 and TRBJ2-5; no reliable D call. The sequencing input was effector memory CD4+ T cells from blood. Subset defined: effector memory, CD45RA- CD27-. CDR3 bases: TGTGCCAGCAGTGAAGGTCGGCTACAGTACCAAGAGACCCAGTACTTC. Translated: CASSEGRLQYQETQYF.